A single TCR beta chain is shown here with its context. The CDR3 has 11 residues. The V gene lost 7 bases and the J gene lost 13 bases, with 11 bases spanning the gap. Germline lookup yields CDR1 SGHAT and CDR2 FQNNGV. The data were obtained in a study of blood T cell repertoires in COVID-19. Assignment of participants to cohorts was predicated upon participant-reported clinical history. Measured with immunoSEQ multiplex PCR; TCRdb has only the in-frame clones, and not every one. The table has 250,000 to 350,000 clones, more than 75% seen once. Source material: PBMCs or T cells enriched from blood (not recorded which). The genes are TRBV11-2 and TRBJ1-6; unclear D gene. The sequence came from a man in his sixties who had recovered from COVID-19. This CDR3 is CASTSSFPLHF. DNA of the CDR3: TGTGCCAGCACCTCCAGTTTTCCCCTCCACTTT.